The sequence of this T cell receptor beta chain was determined in a study of sequential checkpoint blockade in melanoma (dated by TCRdb to between 2019 and 2020). With regard to the full study: In a 1:1 randomization, patients received either first-line nivolumab then ipilimumab (arm A) or ipilimumab then nivolumab (arm B). Both trial sequences were followed by maintenance nivolumab.

Reading the germline V gene gives CDR1 MRHNA and CDR2 SNTAGT. Here V drops 2 bases and J drops 2 bases, and the junction holds 0 bases not matched to any gene. Spanning cysteine to phenylalanine, the CDR3 consists of 14 amino acids. Only the CDR3 portion is preserved as DNA: 42 bases, with reading frame beginning at the first base. The immunoSEQ Assay was used to immunosequence TCRbeta CDR3 regions from genomic DNA. Genomic DNA was amplified by bias-controlled multiplex PCR before high-throughput sequencing. For the original study's pipeline: To quantify the absolute abundance of each unique TCRbeta CDR3 region, the sequences were collapsed and filtered. Clonality was defined as 1 minus Pielou's evenness and was calculated using productive rearrangements only. Clones with significantly greater frequencies in on-treatment versus baseline samples were identified using a previously published method. TCRdb provides this immuneACCESS table in a form limited to in-frame rearrangements. Some clones are lacking; in checked studies, under half of them reflect an unresolved V gene, and why the rest are absent is not known. The V and J calls and the clone size are those of that table, but D and trimming were determined from the DNA. The sample table contains about 19,000 clones; only one count was recorded for approximately 70% of them. The ten biggest clones cover about 20% of the sample.

The full study reports these points: Larger, independent patient cohorts are needed to validate the response-prediction model that combines TCR metrics and mutation burden.

Per the publication, the treatment or condition label means: randomized to nivolumab then ipilimumab (arm A) or the reverse (arm B). No trial patient had received prior DNA-damaging chemotherapy. On a FACS Aria II flow cytometer, live CD3+CD8+ cells that were negative for CD19 and CD56 were sorted from thawed PBMCs. Samples came from patients with melanoma in CheckMate 064, a randomized, open-label phase II trial of sequential checkpoint blockade. Peripheral blood mononuclear cells were collected by leukapheresis, purified using Ficoll-Paque, and frozen in human serum containing approximately 9.8% DMSO. Purity of sorted blood CD3+CD8+ cells was verified at >98% immediately after sorting, followed by DNA extraction. This clone was detected once. Its specific antigen is unknown. There are no base qualities to consult, and no much larger clone falls within one base.

The TCR sequence derives from a human donor with melanoma. The chain was built from TRBV6-4 and TRBJ2-1, with TRBD2 identical over 7 junction bases. This specimen was CD8+ T cells sorted from blood (inferred from file names), taken from a patient given nivolumab and ipilimumab in sequence. The CDR3 is CASSDGGAYNEQFF. The nucleotide sequence reads as follows: TGTGCCAGCAGTGACGGGGGGGCCTACAATGAGCAGTTCTTC.